A single sample gave rise to the 23 T cell receptor beta chains below, sequenced in a study of T cell changes during pregnancy in multiple sclerosis. This table comes from immunoSEQ multiplex PCR, and its TCRdb copy is limited to in-frame clones, with some not included. The sample holds 60,000 to 90,000 clones; 89% are singletons and the top ten take under 2.5%. The specimen was peripheral blood, collected before pregnancy. The receptors shown here come from a female donor with multiple sclerosis, enrolled in a pregnancy study.

This clone has just a few counts. This chain uses TRBV14 with TRBJ1-6, with 7 bases matching TRBD1. Germline CDR1 reads SGHDN; CDR2 reads FVKESK. J was trimmed by 7 bases and V by 4 bases; bases with no gene match: 7. This CDR3 is 15 amino acids long. This CDR3 is CASSPLTGLNSPLHF. CDR3 bases: TGTGCCAGCAGCCCACTGACAGGGTTGAATTCACCCCTCCACTTT.

The chain joins TRBV5-6 to TRBJ1-1; 10 nucleotides match TRBD1. Germline V gene data show CDR1 as SGHDT and CDR2 as YYEEEE. The V and J ends lost 10 bases and 7 bases, in that order; junction bases with no gene match: 28. This CDR3 is 19 amino acids long. The CDR3 spells CAGVSVFGTGELVQGEAFF. CDR3 bases: TGTGCCGGCGTTTCAGTTTTCGGGACAGGGGAATTGGTCCAGGGTGAAGCTTTCTTT. Filled out from reference TRBV5-6 and TRBJ1-1, the complete variable domain reads DAGVTQSPTHLIKTRGQQVTLRCSPKSGHDTVSWYQQALGQGPQFIFQYYEEEERQRGNFPDRFSGHQFPNYSSELNVNALLLGDSALYLCAGVSVFGTGELVQGEAFFGQGTRLTVV.

This chain joins TRBV4-2 and TRBJ2-5, with 7 bases fitting TRBD2. The CDR3 covers 16 residues. The germline CDR1 and CDR2 sequences are LGHNA and YNFKEQ. Trimming took 1 base from V and 2 from J; bases not matched to a gene: 7. CDR3 protein: CASSQAIPGGQETQYF. In DNA, the CDR3 is TGTGCCAGCAGCCAAGCCATCCCGGGGGGACAAGAGACCCAGTACTTC.

This CDR3 reads CASSPSGGGFEQYF. In DNA, the CDR3 is TGTGCCAGCAGCCCCTCGGGTGGGGGCTTTGAGCAGTACTTC. This chain joins TRBV9 and TRBJ2-7; possible D gene TRBD1, 6 bases. Trimming cost V 4 bases and J 7 bases, with 18 bases left between them. The V gene's germline CDR1 is SGDLS and CDR2 YYNGEE. The CDR3 runs 14 residues.

The chain employs TRBV27 and TRBJ1-2; D might be TRBD1 (5 bases). The V end lost 6 bases, the J end lost 4 bases, and 21 bases lay between the germline ends. The CDR3 sequence is 16 residues long. The germline gives CDR1 MNHEY, CDR2 SMNVEV (reference sequence). As DNA, the CDR3 is TGTGCCAGCAGCTTCGGGGGAGTAAGGGGCTCCTATGGCTACACCTTC. Protein: CASSFGGVRGSYGYTF.

This chain connects TRBV27 to TRBJ1-1, with D possibly TRBD1 on 6 matching bases. From germline, CDR1 is MNHEY and CDR2 SMNVEV (reference sequence). This CDR3 has 17 amino acids. With 2 bases removed from V and 0 bases from J, the gap between germline ends came to 16 bases. CDR3 in DNA: TGTGCCAGCAGTTTAAGGGGGGGACAACCTTTGAACACTGAAGCTTTCTTT. Translation gives CASSLRGGQPLNTEAFF.

This clone was counted once. The chain couples TRBV10-3 to TRBJ1-2; a possible D gene is TRBD1 (6 bases). In germline, CDR1 is ENHRY, CDR2 SYGVKD. The V gene lost 4 bases and the J gene lost 8 bases, with 20 bases spanning the gap. The CDR3 loop spans 15 amino acids. Here the CDR3 DNA reads TGTGCCATCAGTGTATCCACAGGGACGTCCGGCGGCTACACCTTC. It encodes CAISVSTGTSGGYTF.

The V and J genes are TRBV5-4 and TRBJ1-2, with D perhaps TRBD1 (5 bases). With 0 bases removed from V and 4 bases from J, the gap between germline ends came to 7 bases. Germline CDR1 and CDR2: SGHNT and YYREEE (reference sequence). There are 13 residues in the CDR3. CDR3 loop: CASSLVTGYGYTF. DNA for the CDR3: TGTGCCAGCAGCTTGGTCACAGGCTATGGCTACACCTTC.

The chain links TRBV11-2 to TRBJ1-2, with 12 bases that match TRBD1. After removal of 5 bases from V and 6 bases from J, the junction contained 13 bases not matched to a gene. CDR3 length: 17 amino acids. Looked up from germline, CDR1 is SGHAT and CDR2 is FQNNGV. Here the CDR3 reads CASSLTPGQGADDGYTF. The CDR3 DNA is TGTGCCAGCAGCCTAACACCGGGACAGGGGGCGGATGATGGCTACACCTTC.

The rearrangement links TRBV10-3 to TRBJ2-7, with D possibly matching TRBD2 (6 bases). The CDR3 extends over 14 amino acids. The ends were cut back, 0 bases at V and 7 bases at J, with 13 bases in the middle. Germline V gene data show CDR1 as ENHRY and CDR2 as SYGVKD. CDR3 DNA: TGTGCCATCAGTGAGTCGGGGGGTGGAGGGGAGCAGTACTTC. It codes for CAISESGGGGEQYF.

This chain connects TRBV9 to TRBJ1-2, with D possibly matching TRBD1 (6 bases). CDR3 length equals 15 residues. Germline V gives CDR1 SGDLS, CDR2 YYNGEE. Trimming took 4 bases from V and 2 from J, leaving 15 bases between them. The CDR3, as DNA: TGTGCCAGCAGCTCTCGCCGGACAGCCAACTATGGCTACACCTTC. It specifies CASSSRRTANYGYTF.

This chain links TRBV19 with TRBJ2-1, with no clear D. The germline CDR1 and CDR2 sequences are LNHDA and SQIVND (reference sequence). This CDR3 is 13 amino acids long. With 1 base removed from V and 3 bases from J, the gap between germline ends came to 4 bases. The CDR3 DNA is TGTGCCAGTAGTATAGCGGGCTACAATGAGCAGTTCTTC. Translated: CASSIAGYNEQFF.

The CDR3 sequence is CASTRPAYNEQFF. DNA for the CDR3: TGTGCCAGCACCCGTCCAGCCTACAATGAGCAGTTCTTC. The rearrangement uses TRBV6-5 and TRBJ2-1; D remains unclear. This CDR3 has 13 amino acids. Germline CDR1 MNHEY, CDR2 SVGAGI. The germline V and J ends were trimmed by 7 bases and 2 bases, with 9 bases remaining between them.

This clone was recorded a few times. This sequence joins TRBV2 and TRBJ1-3; D call uncertain. The length of the CDR3 is 15 residues. Germline V gene lookup returns CDR1 SNHLY and CDR2 FYNNEI. The V and J ends lost 2 bases and 0 bases respectively, with 8 bases between them. The chain's CDR3 is CASSENMASGNTIYF. In nucleotides, the CDR3 is TGTGCCAGCAGTGAAAATATGGCCTCTGGAAACACCATATATTTT.

V and J are TRBV12-5 and TRBJ2-7; D might be TRBD1 (5 bases). The CDR3 sequence is 15 residues long. CDR1 is LGHNT, CDR2 FRNRAP, per germline. V was cut by 3 bases and J by 7 bases, with 19 bases left in between. Here the CDR3 reads CASGFLGPGLREQYF. The CDR3 DNA follows: TGTGCTAGTGGTTTTTTAGGGCCAGGGTTGAGGGAGCAGTACTTC.

The V gene is TRBV28, the J gene TRBJ2-7; 11 bases are a match to TRBD1. V gave up 8 bases and J gave up 5 bases; unmatched junction bases: 2. The CDR3 covers 12 residues. Germline V gene sequence: CDR1 MDHEN, CDR2 SYDVKM. CDR3 sequence (DNA): TGTGCCAGCCGGACAGGGGGCCACGAGCAGTACTTC. Protein sequence: CASRTGGHEQYF.

This clone was seen only a few times. CDR3 residues: CASRKPPGQGKDEQFF. Here the CDR3 DNA reads TGTGCCAGCAGAAAACCTCCGGGACAGGGTAAGGATGAGCAGTTCTTC. The chain combines TRBV5-5 with TRBJ2-1; 9 bases align to TRBD1. The CDR3 consists of 16 residues. Trimming at V came to 5 bases and at J to 8 bases, leaving 14 bases not matched to a gene. The V gene's germline CDR1 is SGHKS and CDR2 YYEKEE (reference sequence). Full variable domain (rest looked up from reference TRBV5-5 and TRBJ2-1): DAGVTQSPTHLIKTRGQQVTLRCSPISGHKSVSWYQQVLGQGPQFIFQYYEKEERGRGNFPDRFSARQFPNYSSELNVNALLLGDSALYLCASRKPPGQGKDEQFFGPGTRLTVL.

The chain carries TRBV5-4 and TRBJ2-3; D gene uncertain. This CDR3 region has 14 residues. The V and J ends lost 2 bases and 1 base respectively, with 8 bases between them. The germline CDR1 and CDR2 sequences are SGHNT and YYREEE (reference sequence). CDR3 DNA sequence: TGTGCCAGCAGCTTAGAGGCTGGCACAGATACGCAGTATTTT. The encoded protein is CASSLEAGTDTQYF.

Concerning this clone itself: The junction departs from the called germline gene at one end, perhaps through a read error. The rearrangement joins TRBV5-3 to TRBJ2-4; TRBD1 might be the D (5 bases). TRBV5-3 is an ORF; its function is uncertain. There are 16 residues in the CDR3. Written as DNA, the CDR3 is TGTGCCAGAAGGTTGGGGCCTCGCGGAGCCAAAAACATTCAGTACTTC. This translates into CARRLGPRGAKNIQYF.

CDR3 nucleotides: TGCGCCAGCAGAATGAAGAGACAGGGGGCAAGAGTGAGTGAGCAGTTCTTC. Translating gives CASRMKRQGARVSEQFF. The chain recombines TRBV5-1 with TRBJ2-1; 10 bases match TRBD1. Trimming cost V 5 bases and J 9 bases; bases outside gene matches: 17. This CDR3 comprises 17 residues. CDR1 and CDR2 (germline): SGHRS, YFSETQ.

CDR3 bases: TGCGCCAGCAGCTTGGATCCGAGGGGAAACACCATATATTTT. Translated: CASSLDPRGNTIYF. The chain couples TRBV5-1 to TRBJ1-3; D is unclear. V was trimmed by 0 bases and J by 4 bases, leaving 8 bases between them. The CDR3 covers 14 residues. The germline CDR1 and CDR2 sequences are SGHRS and YFSETQ.

This clone was detected once. The chain joins TRBV19 to TRBJ1-2, with D unresolved. V lost 3 bases to trimming and J lost 1 base, with 15 bases between them. From germline, CDR1 is LNHDA and CDR2 SQIVND (reference sequence). The CDR3 spans 16 residues. The CDR3 is CASSMVREHVNYGYTF. DNA for the CDR3: TGTGCCAGTAGTATGGTACGGGAACATGTTAACTATGGCTACACCTTC.

In its sample, this clone was seen a few times. The chain recombines TRBV7-2 with TRBJ1-6, with a tentative D call TRBD1 (6 bases). Germline CDR1 and CDR2: SGHTA and FQGNSA. This CDR3 contains 15 residues. V lost 0 bases and J lost 10, with 13 bases in between. CDR3 DNA sequence: TGTGCCAGCAGCTTAGCTCTGGGGGCGAGGTCACCCCTCCACTTT. Its protein product is CASSLALGARSPLHF.